The clone carrying this T cell receptor (beta chain) was seen just once. Antigen: not known. The sample comes from a study of shared clonotypes between healthy human individuals. At the level of the study: Donors, aged 18 to 49, were a couple of women and three men.

The CDR3 totals 16 residues. Germline-derived CDR1 and CDR2 are LNHNV and YYDKDF (reference sequence). V lost 4 bases to trimming and J lost 4 bases, with 19 bases between them. Study-level results: Few donors limited the genetic and exposure-history diversity represented.

Sorted-subset replicate PCR reactions were performed with 200 ng DNA, corresponding to 25,000 to 35,000 T cell genomes. As originally analysed: Junction-only immunoSEQ sequences carried no quality scores, so filtering differed. Repertoires were generated with immunoSEQ multiplex PCR, while TCRdb's copy carries only in-frame clones and drops some. V and J calls and clone size are given by that table; D and trimming were obtained from the DNA. This table holds approximately 2.3 million clones, approximately 95% found once. The TCR originated in a man aged 18 to 30 in good health. Some clones in this sample may be carry-over from other donors' samples. This rearrangement joins TRBV15 to TRBJ1-2; TRBD1 might be the D (5 bases). The specimen sequenced was naive CD4+ T cells from PBMCs. Subset noted: CD45RA+ positively selected. DNA for the CDR3: TGTGCCACCAGCAACCTATCAGGGACCGGTACCTATGGCTACACCTTC. Amino acids: CATSNLSGTGTYGYTF. Supplemented by reference TRBV15 and TRBJ1-2, the full variable domain reads DAMVIQNPRYQVTQFGKPVTLSCSQTLNHNVMYWYQQKSSQAPKLLFHYYDKDFNNEADTPDNFQSRRPNTSFCFLDIRSPGLGDTAMYLCATSNLSGTGTYGYTFGSGTRLTVV.